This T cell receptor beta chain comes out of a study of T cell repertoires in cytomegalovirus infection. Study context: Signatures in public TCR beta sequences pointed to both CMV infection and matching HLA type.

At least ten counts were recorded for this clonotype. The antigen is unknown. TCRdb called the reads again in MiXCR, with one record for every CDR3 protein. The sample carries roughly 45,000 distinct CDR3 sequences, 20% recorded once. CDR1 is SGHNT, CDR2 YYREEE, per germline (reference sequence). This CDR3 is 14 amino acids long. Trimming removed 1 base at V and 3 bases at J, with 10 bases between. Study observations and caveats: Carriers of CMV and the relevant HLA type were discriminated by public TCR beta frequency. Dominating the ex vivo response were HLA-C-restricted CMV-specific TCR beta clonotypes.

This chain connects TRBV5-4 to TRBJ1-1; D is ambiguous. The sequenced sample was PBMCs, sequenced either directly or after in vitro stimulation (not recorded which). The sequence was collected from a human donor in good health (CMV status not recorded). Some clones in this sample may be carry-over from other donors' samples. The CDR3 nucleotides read TGTGCCAGCAGCTTGTCGGGGTTGGACACTGAAGCTTTCTTT. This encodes CASSLSGLDTEAFF. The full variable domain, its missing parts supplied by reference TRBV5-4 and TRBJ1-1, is ETGVTQSPTHLIKTRGQQVTLRCSSQSGHNTVSWYQQALGQGPQFIFQYYREEENGRGNFPPRFSGLQFPNYSSELNVNALELDDSALYLCASSLSGLDTEAFFGQGTRLTVV.